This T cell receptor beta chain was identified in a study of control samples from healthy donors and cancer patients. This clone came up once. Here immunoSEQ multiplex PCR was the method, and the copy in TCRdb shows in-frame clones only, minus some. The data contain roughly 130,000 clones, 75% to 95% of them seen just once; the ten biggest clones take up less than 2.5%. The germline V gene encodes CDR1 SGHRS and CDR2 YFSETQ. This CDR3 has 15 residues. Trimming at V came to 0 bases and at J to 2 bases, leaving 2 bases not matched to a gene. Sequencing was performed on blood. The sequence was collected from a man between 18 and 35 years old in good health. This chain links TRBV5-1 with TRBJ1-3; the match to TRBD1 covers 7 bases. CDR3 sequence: CASSLEDRAGNTIYF. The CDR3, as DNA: TGCGCCAGCAGCTTGGAAGACAGGGCTGGAAACACCATATATTTT.